This is a list of T cell receptor beta chains from one sample in a study of cytomegalovirus exposure and HLA in healthy donors. Produced via immunoSEQ multiplex PCR; TCRdb's table is partial and in-frame only. Seen here are 100,000 to 150,000 clones, roughly 79% observed once, and the top ten hold about 1.5%. Material: PBMCs. All receptors come from a woman aged 18-29 years in good health and CMV-seronegative. Both conserved end residues are part of each CDR3. A D gene is named only where the DNA matches it firmly. Expanded clones are given a class, and other clones once, few, many or no size at all.

>.|TRBV5-1|TRBJ2-5|.
TGCGCCAGCAGCGCATCTCAGGGGACCCAAGAGACCCAGTACTTC
CASSASQGTQETQYF
>TRBD2|TRBV30|TRBJ2-1|once
TGTGCCTGGAGTCGCATACTACTAGACGGGGGGAATGAGCAGTTCTTC
CAWSRILLDGGNEQFF
>.|TRBV7-9|TRBJ1-2|.
TGTGCCAGCAGACGGGAGGGGCGGAACTATGGCTACACCTTC
CASRREGRNYGYTF
>.|TRBV6-4|TRBJ2-3|.
TGTGCCAGCAAAATCGGCGGGAGCACAGATACGCAGTATTTT
CASKIGGSTDTQYF
>.|TRBV20-1|TRBJ1-1|.
TGCAGTGCTAGAGCAGTTGAAGCTTTCTTT
CSARAVEAFF
>.|TRBV7-9|TRBJ2-1|.
TGTGCCAGCAGCCTGCACCGGGACTCGCGGCGAATGGCGCAGTTCTTC
CASSLHRDSRRMAQFF
>.|TRBV7-2|TRBJ1-4|.
TGTGCCAGCAGCTTAGGGGGCAATCATGAAAAACTGTTTTTT
CASSLGGNHEKLFF
>TRBD1|TRBV9|TRBJ1-1|.
TGTGCCAGCAGCGTGACAGGGTCAGGTGAAGCTTTCTTT
CASSVTGSGEAFF
>TRBD1|TRBV10-2|TRBJ2-5|.
TGCGCCAGCAGTGTCCCGGGACAGACCGACCATTACTTC
CASSVPGQTDHYF
>.|TRBV29-1|TRBJ1-1|.
TGCAGCGTTGAAGATAGGAGGGTAGCTTTCTTT
CSVEDRRVAFF
>.|TRBV4-2|TRBJ2-7|.
TGTGCCAGCAGCCAAACCGGCTACGAGCAGTACTTC
CASSQTGYEQYF
>TRBD2|TRBV30|TRBJ2-3|few
TGTGCTTTAACGAAAGGGAGGGCCCTCGGTACGCAGTATTTT
CALTKGRALGTQYF
>.|TRBV7-8|TRBJ1-5|.
TGTGCCAGCAGCTTAGCGCTAACGGGGGGGAAGAATCAGCCCCAGCATTTT
CASSLALTGGKNQPQHF
>.|TRBV27|TRBJ2-5|.
TGTGCCAGCAGTTCTCCGGGTCGAAGGGAGACCCAGTACTTC
CASSSPGRRETQYF
>TRBD1|TRBV15|TRBJ1-1|few
TGTGCCACCAGCAGAGAGGGACAGAGGAACACTGAAGCTTTCTTT
CATSREGQRNTEAFF
>.|TRBV28|TRBJ2-7|.
TGTGCCAGCAGTGGTGCCTCGCGCGAGCAGTACTTC
CASSGASREQYF
>.|TRBV27|TRBJ2-1|.
TGTGCCAGCAGCCCCCTCGGGGGAGCGGGCAATGAGCAGTTCTTC
CASSPLGGAGNEQFF
>TRBD1|TRBV7-9|TRBJ1-2|.
TGTGCCAGCAGCTTCGGGGGACAGGGGAATGGCTACACCTTC
CASSFGGQGNGYTF
>.|TRBV29-1|TRBJ2-7|.
TGCAGCGTTGAAGTCGGAACAGCCGGAGGAGAGCAGTACTTC
CSVEVGTAGGEQYF
>TRBD2|TRBV29-1|TRBJ2-7|.
TGCAGCGTTCTCTCCCTAAGCGGGGACCGGTCTCGATCCGAGCAGTACTTC
CSVLSLSGDRSRSEQYF
>.|TRBV27|TRBJ2-1|.
TGTGCCAGCAGACTCGAACTGAGCTCCTACAATGAGCAGTTCTTC
CASRLELSSYNEQFF
>TRBD1|TRBV27|TRBJ1-2|.
TGTGCCAGCGTACAAATTGCCCCCCTGGGACAGGGCGTCTATGGCTACACCTTC
CASVQIAPLGQGVYGYTF
>.|TRBV28|TRBJ1-1|.
TGTGCCAGCAGTTTACGGGACTCGTCCACTGAAGCTTTCTTT
CASSLRDSSTEAFF
>.|TRBV12-5|TRBJ2-3|.
TGTGCTAGTGGTTTGGTACTGAACGGGAGCCCAGATACGCAGTATTTT
CASGLVLNGSPDTQYF
>TRBD1|TRBV5-1|TRBJ2-3|.
TGCGCCAGCAGCTCGTCTGACAGGGTGGTTGGAACAGATACGCAGTATTTT
CASSSSDRVVGTDTQYF
>TRBD1|TRBV15|TRBJ2-5|.
TGTGCCACCAGCAGGGGGACAGGTCAAGAGACCCAGTACTTC
CATSRGTGQETQYF
>.|TRBV18|TRBJ1-1|medium-sized
TGTGCCAGCTCACCCCTCGACAGGAACACTGAAGCTTTCTTT
CASSPLDRNTEAFF
>.|TRBV4-2|TRBJ1-2|.
TGTGCCAGCAGCCAAGACCCGCAGGGGATCTATGGCTACACCTTC
CASSQDPQGIYGYTF
>TRBD2|TRBV19|TRBJ2-3|few
TGTGCCAGTAGTATAGTAGCGGGAGAAACAGATACGCAGTATTTT
CASSIVAGETDTQYF
>.|TRBV6-5|TRBJ2-7|.
TGTGCCAGCAGTCGCTTCCCTAAAGCCTACGAGCAGTACTTC
CASSRFPKAYEQYF